This TCR beta chain was retrieved from a study of T cell responses to AZD1222 COVID-19 vaccine (dated by TCRdb to the early 2020s). About the investigation overall: A total of roughly 240 trial participants underwent TCR sequencing, of whom about 200 received two doses of AZD1222 and some 25 received two doses of the MenACWY control vaccine. Trial participants were enrolled into age subgroups of 18-55, 56-69 and 70-plus years, which contained about 160, 30 and 59 TCR-sequenced participants, respectively. Paper-wide results and their limitations: The 56-69-year group was small, and its depth increase did not reach significance, likely because of low power. Conclusions about previously exposed vaccinees are limited, since just five to seven AZD1222 recipients were seropositive for SARS-CoV-2 at baseline. After two AZD1222 doses, both the breadth and the depth of spike-specific TCRs were significantly higher than at day 0 and than in MenACWY recipients. Vaccine-associated CD4 TCRs spanned the whole spike protein, with dominant responses in regions 160-218 and 743-854. Because no day 14 peak-response samples were available, the repertoires could be characterized only after the peak T cell response. Reportedly, close to half of the unique spike-specific TCRs recognized epitopes lying outside the regions that are mutated in the B.1.351 and B.1.1.7 variants. Participants were mostly white British and included more females than males, and it was suggested by the authors that clonal diversity may have been underestimated.

The CDR3 regions of human TCRbeta chains were analyzed by immunosequencing. Per the source publication's procedure: Repertoire TCRs were matched against a reference library of SARS-CoV-2-specific TCRs generated with the MIRA antigen-specificity platform. Breadth was defined as the fraction of unique TCRs that were SARS-CoV-2-associated. Depth was defined as the fraction of total T cells that were SARS-CoV-2-associated. Using the MIRA data, each spike-specific TCR was mapped to the spike region that the TCR reacts to and placed in a CD4 or CD8 class. Log10-transformed breadth and depth values were compared by one-way ANOVA with Sidak's multiple comparisons tests. TCRdb mirrors the immuneACCESS table, restricted to in-frame sequences. Some clones are absent from its copies; in checked studies, under half trace to an unresolved V gene, and the reason for the others is unknown. V and J calls and clone size are as listed in that table; D and trimming were resolved from the DNA. The table for this sample lists about 160,000 clones; about 92% of them were counted only once. Approximately 3.5% of the sample goes to the ten largest clones.

Regarding this clone: Its antigen specificity is not known. The input lacks base qualities; no much larger clone sits a single base away.

Reading the label with the study, this specimen's time point is: about 28 days (+/-7) after the second vaccine dose. Because spike-specific TCR depth and breadth did not differ between the two schedules, AZD1222 recipients who got a second dose at roughly 4 weeks were pooled with those who got a second dose at roughly 12 weeks. Vaccinee samples came from UK trials COV001 and COV002, including a single-blind randomized controlled phase 2/3 trial of AZD1222 (ChAdOx1 nCoV-19) in healthy adults. For TCRbeta chain sequencing, PBMC samples were collected from trial participants at day 0 and at day 28 after the second dose. The sequence came from an adult who received the AZD1222 COVID-19 vaccine. This specimen was peripheral blood, taken 28 days after the second AZD1222 dose.

The CDR3 is CASSPRDRGNYGYTF. The bases read TGTGCCAGCAGCCCCCGGGACAGGGGGAACTATGGCTACACCTTC. The receptor chain draws on TRBV7-9 and TRBJ1-2; 11 junctional bases match TRBD1. After removal of 5 bases from V and 2 bases from J, the junction retains 4 bases not matched to a gene. The CDR3 spans 15 residues, from the cysteine through the phenylalanine. Only CDR3 DNA is held: 45 bases, read in frame from base 1. CDR1 and CDR2 are read off the germline V gene (reference sequence) as SEHNR and FQNEAQ.